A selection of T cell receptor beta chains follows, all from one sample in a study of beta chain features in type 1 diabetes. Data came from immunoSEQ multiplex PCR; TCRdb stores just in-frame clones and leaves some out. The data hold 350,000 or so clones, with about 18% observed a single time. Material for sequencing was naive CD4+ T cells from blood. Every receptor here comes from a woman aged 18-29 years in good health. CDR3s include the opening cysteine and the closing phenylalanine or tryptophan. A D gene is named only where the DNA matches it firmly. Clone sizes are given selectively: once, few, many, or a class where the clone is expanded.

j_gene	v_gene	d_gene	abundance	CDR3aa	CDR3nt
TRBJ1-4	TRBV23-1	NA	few	CASSHSEKLFF	TGCGCCAGCAGTCACTCTGAAAAACTGTTTTTT
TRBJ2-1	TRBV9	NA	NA	CASSVADSGYSYNEQFF	TGTGCCAGCAGCGTAGCTGATAGCGGCTACTCCTACAATGAGCAGTTCTTC
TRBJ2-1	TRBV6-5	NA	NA	CASRTGYNEQFF	TGTGCCAGCCGTACGGGATACAATGAGCAGTTCTTC
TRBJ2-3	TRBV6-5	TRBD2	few	CASRGAGGSGTQYF	TGTGCCAGCAGAGGGGCGGGAGGGTCAGGTACGCAGTATTTT
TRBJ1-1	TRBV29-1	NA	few	CSAIRDSLPNTEAFF	TGCAGCGCCATTCGGGACTCCTTACCGAACACTGAAGCTTTCTTT
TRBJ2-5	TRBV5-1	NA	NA	CASSLEEETQYF	TGCGCCAGCAGCTTGGAGGAGGAGACCCAGTACTTC
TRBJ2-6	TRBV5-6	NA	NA	CASSLSSYSGANVLTF	TGTGCCAGCAGCTTGAGCTCGTACTCTGGGGCCAACGTCCTGACTTTC
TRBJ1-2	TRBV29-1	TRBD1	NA	CSVGGQGYGYTF	TGCAGCGTTGGCGGACAGGGCTATGGCTACACCTTC
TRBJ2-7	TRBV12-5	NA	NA	CASGLGSGQQVYEQYF	TGTGCTAGTGGTTTGGGAAGTGGACAGCAAGTCTACGAGCAGTACTTC
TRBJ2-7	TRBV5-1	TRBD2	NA	CASTLASGTYEQYF	TGCGCCAGCACCTTGGCTAGCGGCACCTACGAGCAGTACTTC
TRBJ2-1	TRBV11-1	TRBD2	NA	CASSLALGTSGTNEQFF	TGTGCCAGCAGCTTAGCGCTTGGGACTAGCGGGACCAATGAGCAGTTCTTC
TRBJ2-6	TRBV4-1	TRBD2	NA	CASSQELAGVAGANVLTF	TGCGCCAGCAGCCAAGAACTAGCGGGAGTAGCTGGGGCCAACGTCCTGACTTTC
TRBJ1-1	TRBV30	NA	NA	CAWTKNTEAFF	TGTGCCTGGACCAAGAACACTGAAGCTTTCTTT
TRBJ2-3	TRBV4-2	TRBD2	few	CASSQTAPTSGGGDTQYF	TGTGCCAGCAGCCAGACTGCCCCCACTAGCGGGGGCGGCGATACGCAGTATTTT
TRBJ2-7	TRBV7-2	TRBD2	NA	CASSTGLAGVPGF	TGTGCCAGCAGCACGGGACTAGCGGGGGTCCCCGGCTTC
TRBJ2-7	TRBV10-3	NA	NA	CAISEKALTPYEQYF	TGTGCCATCAGTGAGAAGGCGCTGACTCCCTACGAGCAGTACTTC
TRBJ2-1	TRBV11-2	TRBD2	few	CASSLAGGSYNEQFF	TGTGCCAGCAGCTTAGCGGGAGGCTCCTACAATGAGCAGTTCTTC
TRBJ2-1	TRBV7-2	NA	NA	CASSLGHPGNEQFF	TGTGCCAGCAGCTTGGGACACCCTGGGAATGAGCAGTTCTTC
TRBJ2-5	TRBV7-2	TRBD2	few	CASSYQRGEGETQYF	TGTGCCAGCAGCTACCAGCGGGGGGAGGGAGAGACCCAGTACTTC
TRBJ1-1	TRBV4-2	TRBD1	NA	CASSQASGQQNTEAFF	TGTGCCAGCAGCCAAGCCTCGGGACAGCAGAACACTGAAGCTTTCTTT
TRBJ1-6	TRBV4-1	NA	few	CASSRSRQGRDSPLHF	TGCGCCAGCAGCCGATCGAGGCAGGGCAGGGATTCACCCCTCCACTTT
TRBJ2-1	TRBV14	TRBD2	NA	CASSQGLAAYNEQFF	TGTGCCAGCAGCCAGGGACTAGCGGCATACAATGAGCAGTTCTTC
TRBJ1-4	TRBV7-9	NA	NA	CASSLSRARGALMKNCFF	NA
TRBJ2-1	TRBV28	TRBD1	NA	CASSLGPGQGAGNEQFF	TGTGCCAGCAGTTTAGGTCCGGGACAGGGGGCAGGGAATGAGCAGTTCTTC
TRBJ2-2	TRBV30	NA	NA	CAWRPSLGTSTGELFF	TGTGCCTGGAGACCTTCCCTAGGAACAAGCACCGGGGAGCTGTTTTTT
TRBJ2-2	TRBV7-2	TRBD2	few	CASGDWGGELFF	TGTGCCAGCGGGGACTGGGGGGGAGAGCTGTTTTTT
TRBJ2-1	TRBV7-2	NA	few	CASSLGQATYNEQFF	TGTGCCAGCAGCTTAGGACAGGCCACCTACAATGAGCAGTTCTTC
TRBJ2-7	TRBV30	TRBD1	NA	CAWSETGATSSYEQYF	TGTGCCTGGAGTGAGACAGGGGCCACAAGCTCCTACGAGCAGTACTTC
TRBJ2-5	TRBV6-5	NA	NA	CASSPHGGTGETQYF	TGTGCCAGCAGCCCGCATGGGGGGACTGGGGAGACCCAGTACTTC
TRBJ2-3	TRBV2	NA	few	CASSERGLIDTQYF	TGTGCCAGCAGTGAGCGGGGGCTCATAGATACGCAGTATTTT
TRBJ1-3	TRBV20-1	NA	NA	CSAHSGNTIYF	TGCAGTGCTCACTCTGGAAACACCATATATTTT
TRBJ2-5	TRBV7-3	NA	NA	CASSTGAGETQYF	TGTGCCAGCAGCACCGGCGCGGGAGAGACCCAGTACTTC